Only one count was recorded for the clone carrying this T cell receptor beta chain. The data belong to a study of human T cells and chemical hapten exposure. In the study overall: The study traced per-sample TCR yield variation mainly to small differences in pooled library volumes.

Time point indicated: pre-sensitization, week 0. Treatment specified: therapeutic diphenylcyclopropenone sensitization with weekly scalp DPC. Total RNA came from unfractionated whole blood. The library put unique molecular identifiers onto individual cDNA molecules. One entry per CDR3 protein, called by TCRdb with MiXCR from the RACE reads. The sample lists fewer than 140,000 distinct CDR3 sequences; 10% to 15% were seen once. Germline V gene data show CDR1 as SEHNR and CDR2 as FQNEAQ (reference sequence). The V and J ends lost 1 base and 7 bases, in that order; junction bases with no gene match: 3. This CDR3 spans 13 amino acids.

V gene TRBV7-9 combines with J gene TRBJ1-1; 7 bases line up with TRBD1. The specimen comprised whole blood, sampled in connection with sensitization to the hapten diphenylcyclopropenone (DPC). The clonotype was recovered from a woman aged 45-65 years with alopecia areata. Some clones in this sample may be carry-over from other donors' samples. The CDR3: CASSLGGTDEAFF. DNA of the CDR3: TGTGCCAGCAGCTTAGGCGGGACAGATGAAGCTTTCTTT.